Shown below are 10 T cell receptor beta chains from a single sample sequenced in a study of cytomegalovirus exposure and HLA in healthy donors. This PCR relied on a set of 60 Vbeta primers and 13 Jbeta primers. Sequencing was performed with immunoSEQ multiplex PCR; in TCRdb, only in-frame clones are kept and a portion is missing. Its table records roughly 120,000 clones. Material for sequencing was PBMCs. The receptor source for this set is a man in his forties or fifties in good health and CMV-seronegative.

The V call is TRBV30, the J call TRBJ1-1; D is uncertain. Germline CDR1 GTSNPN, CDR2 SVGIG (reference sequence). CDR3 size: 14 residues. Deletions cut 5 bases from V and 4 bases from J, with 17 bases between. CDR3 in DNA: TGTGCCTGGTTTCGTCGGGAGGCGCGCACTGAAGCTTTCTTT. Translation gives CAWFRREARTEAFF.

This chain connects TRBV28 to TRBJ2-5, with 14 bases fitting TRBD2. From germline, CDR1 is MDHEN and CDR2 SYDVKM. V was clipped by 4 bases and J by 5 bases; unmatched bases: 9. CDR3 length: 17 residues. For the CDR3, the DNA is TGTGCCAGCAGTTCGCCGACTAGCGGGAGGGCGCGGGAGACCCAGTACTTC. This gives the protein CASSSPTSGRARETQYF.

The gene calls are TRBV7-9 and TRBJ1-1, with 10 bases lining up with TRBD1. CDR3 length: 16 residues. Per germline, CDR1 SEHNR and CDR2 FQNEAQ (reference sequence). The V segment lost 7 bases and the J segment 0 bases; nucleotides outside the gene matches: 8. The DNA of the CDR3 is TGTGCCAGCATCACCGACAGGGGGCCGTTGAACACTGAAGCTTTCTTT. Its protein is CASITDRGPLNTEAFF.

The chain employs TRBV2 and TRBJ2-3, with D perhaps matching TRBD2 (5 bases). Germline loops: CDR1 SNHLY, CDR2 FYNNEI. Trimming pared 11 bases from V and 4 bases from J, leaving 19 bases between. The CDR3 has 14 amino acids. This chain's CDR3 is CALSPSGYADTQYF. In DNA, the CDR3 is TGTGCCCTATCTCCCTCGGGGTACGCAGATACGCAGTATTTT.

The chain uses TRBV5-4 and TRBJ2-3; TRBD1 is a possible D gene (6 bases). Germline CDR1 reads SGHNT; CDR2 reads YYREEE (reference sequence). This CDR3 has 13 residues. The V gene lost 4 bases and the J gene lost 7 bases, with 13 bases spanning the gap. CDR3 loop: CASSPGGGNTQYF. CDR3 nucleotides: TGTGCCAGCAGCCCTGGTGGGGGCAATACGCAGTATTTT.

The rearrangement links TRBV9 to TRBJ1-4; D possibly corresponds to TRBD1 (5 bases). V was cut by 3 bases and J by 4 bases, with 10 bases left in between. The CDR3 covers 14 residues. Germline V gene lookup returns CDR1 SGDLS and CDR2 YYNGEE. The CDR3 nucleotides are TGTGCCAGCAGCGGAGACAGCTTTAATGAAAAACTGTTTTTT. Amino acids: CASSGDSFNEKLFF. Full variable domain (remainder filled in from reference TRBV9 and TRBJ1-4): DSGVTQTPKHLITATGQRVTLRCSPRSGDLSVYWYQQSLDQGLQFLIQYYNGEERAKGNILERFSAQQFPDLHSELNLSSLELGDSALYFCASSGDSFNEKLFFGSGTQLSVL.

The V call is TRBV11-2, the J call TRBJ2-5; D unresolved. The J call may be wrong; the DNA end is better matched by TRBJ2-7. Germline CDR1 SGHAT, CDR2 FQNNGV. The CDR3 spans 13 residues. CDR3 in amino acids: CASSPTRLYEQYF. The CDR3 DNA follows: TGTGCCAGCAGCCCCACTCGTTTGTACGAGCAGTACTTC.

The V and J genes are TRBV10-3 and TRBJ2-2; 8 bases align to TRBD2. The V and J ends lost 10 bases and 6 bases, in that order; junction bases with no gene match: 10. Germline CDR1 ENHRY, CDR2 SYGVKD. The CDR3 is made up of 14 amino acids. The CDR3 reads CATSLREVAGELFF. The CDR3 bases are TGTGCCACATCTTTGCGGGAGGTAGCCGGGGAGCTGTTTTTT.

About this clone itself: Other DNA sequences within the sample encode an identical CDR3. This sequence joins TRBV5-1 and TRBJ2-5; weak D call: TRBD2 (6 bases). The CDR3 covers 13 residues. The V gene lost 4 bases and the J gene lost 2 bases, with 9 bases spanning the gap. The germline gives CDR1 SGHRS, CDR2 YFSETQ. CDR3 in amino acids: CASSLTRQETQYF. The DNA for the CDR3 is TGCGCCAGCAGCCTGACTAGGCAAGAGACCCAGTACTTC.

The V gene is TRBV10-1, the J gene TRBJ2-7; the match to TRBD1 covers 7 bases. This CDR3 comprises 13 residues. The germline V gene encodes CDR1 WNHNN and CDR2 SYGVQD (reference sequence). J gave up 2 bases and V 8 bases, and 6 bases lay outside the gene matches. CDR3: CASSKTGPYEQYF. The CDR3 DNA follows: TGCGCCAGCTCCAAGACAGGGCCCTACGAGCAGTACTTC.